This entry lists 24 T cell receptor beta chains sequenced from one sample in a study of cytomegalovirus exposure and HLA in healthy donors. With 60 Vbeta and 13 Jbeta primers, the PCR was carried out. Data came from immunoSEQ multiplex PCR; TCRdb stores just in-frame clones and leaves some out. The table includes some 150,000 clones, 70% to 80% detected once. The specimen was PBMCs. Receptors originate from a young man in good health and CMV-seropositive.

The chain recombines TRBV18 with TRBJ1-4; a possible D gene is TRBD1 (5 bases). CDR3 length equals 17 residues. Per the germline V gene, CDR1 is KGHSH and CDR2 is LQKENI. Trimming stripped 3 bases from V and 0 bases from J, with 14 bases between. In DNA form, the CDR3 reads TGTGCCAGCTCACCCACACAGGAGACTGCAACTAATGAAAAACTGTTTTTT. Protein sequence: CASSPTQETATNEKLFF.

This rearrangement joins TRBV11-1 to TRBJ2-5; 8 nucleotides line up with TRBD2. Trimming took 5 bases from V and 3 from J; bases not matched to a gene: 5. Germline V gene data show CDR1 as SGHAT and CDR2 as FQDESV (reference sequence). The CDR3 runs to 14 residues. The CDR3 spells CASSPRGGKETQYF. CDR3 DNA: TGTGCCAGCAGCCCCCGGGGGGGTAAAGAGACCCAGTACTTC. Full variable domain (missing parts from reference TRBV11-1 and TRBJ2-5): EAEVAQSPRYKITEKSQAVAFWCDPISGHATLYWYRQILGQGPELLVQFQDESVVDDSQLPKDRFSAERLKGVDSTLKIQPAELGDSAMYLCASSPRGGKETQYFGPGTRLLVL.

As DNA, the CDR3 is TGCAGCGTTCGGGTAGGAACCTTCTCTGGAAACACCATATATTTT. It is translated as CSVRVGTFSGNTIYF. V and J are TRBV29-1 and TRBJ1-3; D gene unclear. Germline values: CDR1 SQVTM, CDR2 ANQGSEA. Trimming shortened V by 5 bases and J by 0 bases, and 14 bases separated the two germline ends. CDR3 length: 15 amino acids.

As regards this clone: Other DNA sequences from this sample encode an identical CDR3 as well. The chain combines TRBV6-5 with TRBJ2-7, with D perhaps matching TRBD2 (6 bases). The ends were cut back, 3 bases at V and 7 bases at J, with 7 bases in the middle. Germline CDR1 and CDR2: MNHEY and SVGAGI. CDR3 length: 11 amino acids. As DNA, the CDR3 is TGTGCCAGCAGTTATGGGGGGGAGCAGTACTTC. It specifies CASSYGGEQYF.

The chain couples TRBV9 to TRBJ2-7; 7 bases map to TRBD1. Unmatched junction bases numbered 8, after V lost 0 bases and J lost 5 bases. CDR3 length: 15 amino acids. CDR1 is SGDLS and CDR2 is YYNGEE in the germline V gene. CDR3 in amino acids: CASSVGGGGYHEQYF. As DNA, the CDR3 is TGTGCCAGCAGCGTAGGAGGGGGCGGCTACCACGAGCAGTACTTC.

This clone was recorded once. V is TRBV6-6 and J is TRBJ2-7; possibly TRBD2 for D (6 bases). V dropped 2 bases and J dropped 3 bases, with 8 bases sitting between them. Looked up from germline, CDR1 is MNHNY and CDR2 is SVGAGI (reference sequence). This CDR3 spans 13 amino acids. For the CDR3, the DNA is TGTGCCAGCAGTTACGAGCGGGTCTACGAGCAGTACTTC. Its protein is CASSYERVYEQYF.

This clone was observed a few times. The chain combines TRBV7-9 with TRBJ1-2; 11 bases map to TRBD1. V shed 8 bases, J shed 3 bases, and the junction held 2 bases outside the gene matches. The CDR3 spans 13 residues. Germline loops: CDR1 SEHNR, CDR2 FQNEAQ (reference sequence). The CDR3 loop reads CASADRGHYGYTF. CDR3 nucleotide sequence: TGTGCCAGCGCGGACAGGGGGCACTATGGCTACACCTTC.

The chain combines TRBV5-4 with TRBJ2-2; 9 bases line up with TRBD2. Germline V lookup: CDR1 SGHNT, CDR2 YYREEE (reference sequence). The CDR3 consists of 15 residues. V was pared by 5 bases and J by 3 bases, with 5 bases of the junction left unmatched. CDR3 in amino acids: CASRVAGVDTGELFF. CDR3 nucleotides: TGTGCCAGCAGGGTAGCGGGAGTTGACACCGGGGAGCTGTTTTTT. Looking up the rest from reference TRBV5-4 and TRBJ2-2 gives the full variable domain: ETGVTQSPTHLIKTRGQQVTLRCSSQSGHNTVSWYQQALGQGPQFIFQYYREEENGRGNFPPRFSGLQFPNYSSELNVNALELDDSALYLCASRVAGVDTGELFFGEGSRLTVL.

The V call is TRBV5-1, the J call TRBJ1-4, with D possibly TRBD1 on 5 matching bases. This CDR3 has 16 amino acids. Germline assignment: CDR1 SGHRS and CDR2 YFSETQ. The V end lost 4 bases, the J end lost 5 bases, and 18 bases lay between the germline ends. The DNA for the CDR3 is TGCGCCAGCAGCCGGGAGGTTGGGGGACCGAATGAAAAACTGTTTTTT. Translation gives CASSREVGGPNEKLFF. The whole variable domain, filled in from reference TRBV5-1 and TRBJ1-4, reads KAGVTQTPRYLIKTRGQQVTLSCSPISGHRSVSWYQQTPGQGLQFLFEYFSETQRNKGNFPGRFSGRQFSNSRSEMNVSTLELGDSALYLCASSREVGGPNEKLFFGSGTQLSVL.

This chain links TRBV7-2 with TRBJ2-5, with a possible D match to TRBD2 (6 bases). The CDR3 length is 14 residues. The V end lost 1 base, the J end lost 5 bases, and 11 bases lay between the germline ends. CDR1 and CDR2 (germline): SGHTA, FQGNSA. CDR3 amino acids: CASSLGRGMETQYF. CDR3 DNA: TGTGCCAGCAGCTTAGGTCGGGGGATGGAGACCCAGTACTTC.

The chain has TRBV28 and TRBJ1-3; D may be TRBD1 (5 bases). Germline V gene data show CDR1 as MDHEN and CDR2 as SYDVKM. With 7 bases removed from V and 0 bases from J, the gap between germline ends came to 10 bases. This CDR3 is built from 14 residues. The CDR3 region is CASIQAHSGNTIYF. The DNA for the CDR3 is TGTGCCAGCATACAGGCCCACTCTGGAAACACCATATATTTT.

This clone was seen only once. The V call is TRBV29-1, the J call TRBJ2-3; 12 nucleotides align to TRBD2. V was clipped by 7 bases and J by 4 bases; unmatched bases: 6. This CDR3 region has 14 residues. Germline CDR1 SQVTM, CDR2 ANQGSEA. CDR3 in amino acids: CSAALAGGPDTQYF. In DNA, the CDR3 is TGCAGCGCTGCACTAGCGGGAGGCCCAGATACGCAGTATTTT.

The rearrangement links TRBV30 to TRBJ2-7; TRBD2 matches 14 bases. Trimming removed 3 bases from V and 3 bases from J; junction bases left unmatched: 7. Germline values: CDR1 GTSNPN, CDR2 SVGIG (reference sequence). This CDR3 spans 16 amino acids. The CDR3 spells CAWRRLAGGDFYEQYF. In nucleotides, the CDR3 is TGTGCCTGGAGGCGACTAGCGGGGGGGGACTTCTACGAGCAGTACTTC.

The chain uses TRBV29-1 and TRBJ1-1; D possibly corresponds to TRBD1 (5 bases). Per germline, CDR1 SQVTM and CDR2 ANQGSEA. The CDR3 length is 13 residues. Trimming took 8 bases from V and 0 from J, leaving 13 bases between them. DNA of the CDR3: TGCAGCATCCTCAGGGCCCTGAACACTGAAGCTTTCTTT. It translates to CSILRALNTEAFF. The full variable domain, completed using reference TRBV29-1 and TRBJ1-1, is SAVISQKPSRDICQRGTSLTIQCQVDSQVTMMFWYRQQPGQSLTLIATANQGSEATYESGFVIDKFPISRPNLTFSTLTVSNMSPEDSSIYLCSILRALNTEAFFGQGTRLTVV.

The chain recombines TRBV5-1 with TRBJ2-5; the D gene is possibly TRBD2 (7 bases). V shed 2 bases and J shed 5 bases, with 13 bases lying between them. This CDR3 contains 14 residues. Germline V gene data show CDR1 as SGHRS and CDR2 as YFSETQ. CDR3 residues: CASSLTGREETQYF. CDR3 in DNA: TGCGCCAGCAGCTTAACAGGGAGGGAGGAGACCCAGTACTTC.

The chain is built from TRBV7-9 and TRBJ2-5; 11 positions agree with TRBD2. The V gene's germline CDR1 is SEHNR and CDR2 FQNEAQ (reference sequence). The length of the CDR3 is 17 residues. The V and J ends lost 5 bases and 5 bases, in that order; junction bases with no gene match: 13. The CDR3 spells CASSLPRGLAGGETQYF. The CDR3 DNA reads TGTGCCAGCAGCCTCCCCCGTGGGCTAGCGGGAGGCGAGACCCAGTACTTC.

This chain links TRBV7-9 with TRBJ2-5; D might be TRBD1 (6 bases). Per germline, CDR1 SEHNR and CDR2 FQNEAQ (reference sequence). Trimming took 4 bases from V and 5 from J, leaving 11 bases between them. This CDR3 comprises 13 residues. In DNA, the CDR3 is TGTGCCAGCAGCTCCCGGACAGATGAGACCCAGTACTTC. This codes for CASSSRTDETQYF.

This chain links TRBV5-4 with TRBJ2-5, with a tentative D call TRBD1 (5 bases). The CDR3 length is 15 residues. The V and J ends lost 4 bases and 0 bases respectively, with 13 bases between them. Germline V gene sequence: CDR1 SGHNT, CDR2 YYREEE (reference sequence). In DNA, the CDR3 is TGTGCCAGCAGCAAAGAGACAGCGTACCAAGAGACCCAGTACTTC. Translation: CASSKETAYQETQYF.

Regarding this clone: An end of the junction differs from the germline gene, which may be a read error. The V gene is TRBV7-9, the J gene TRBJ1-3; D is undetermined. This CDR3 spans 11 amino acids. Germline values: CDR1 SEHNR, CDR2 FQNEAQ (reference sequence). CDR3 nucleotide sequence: TGTTCCAGCGGCCTTGGAAACACCATATATTTT. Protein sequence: CSSGLGNTIYF.

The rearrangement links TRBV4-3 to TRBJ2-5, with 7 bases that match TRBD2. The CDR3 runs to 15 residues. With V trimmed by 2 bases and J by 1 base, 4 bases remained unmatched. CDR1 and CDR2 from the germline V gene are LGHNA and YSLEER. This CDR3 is CASSQYQRGQETQYF. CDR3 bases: TGCGCCAGCAGCCAATACCAGCGGGGCCAAGAGACCCAGTACTTC.

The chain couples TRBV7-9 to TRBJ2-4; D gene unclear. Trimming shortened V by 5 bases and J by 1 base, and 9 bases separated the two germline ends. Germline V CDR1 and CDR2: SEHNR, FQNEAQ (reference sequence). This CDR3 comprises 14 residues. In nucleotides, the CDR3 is TGTGCCAGCAGCCCTATGGGCGCCAAAAACATTCAGTACTTC. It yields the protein CASSPMGAKNIQYF.

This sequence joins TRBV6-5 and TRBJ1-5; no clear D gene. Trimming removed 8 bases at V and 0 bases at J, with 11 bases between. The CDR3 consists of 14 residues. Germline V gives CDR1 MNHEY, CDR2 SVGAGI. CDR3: CASGGFYSNQPQHF. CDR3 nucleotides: TGTGCCAGCGGAGGGTTTTATAGCAATCAGCCCCAGCATTTT.

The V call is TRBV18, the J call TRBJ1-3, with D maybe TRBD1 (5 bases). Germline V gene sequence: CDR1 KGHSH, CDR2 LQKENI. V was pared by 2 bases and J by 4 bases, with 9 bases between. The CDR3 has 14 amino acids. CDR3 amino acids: CASSPSAGGNTIYF. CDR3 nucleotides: TGTGCCAGCTCACCAAGTGCAGGGGGAAACACCATATATTTT.

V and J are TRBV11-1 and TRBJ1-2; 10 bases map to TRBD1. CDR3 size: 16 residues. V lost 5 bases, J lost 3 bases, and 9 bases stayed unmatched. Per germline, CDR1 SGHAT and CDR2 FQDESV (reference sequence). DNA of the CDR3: TGTGCCAGCAGCCCGACAGGGGGCGATTTTGACTATGGCTACACCTTC. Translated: CASSPTGGDFDYGYTF.